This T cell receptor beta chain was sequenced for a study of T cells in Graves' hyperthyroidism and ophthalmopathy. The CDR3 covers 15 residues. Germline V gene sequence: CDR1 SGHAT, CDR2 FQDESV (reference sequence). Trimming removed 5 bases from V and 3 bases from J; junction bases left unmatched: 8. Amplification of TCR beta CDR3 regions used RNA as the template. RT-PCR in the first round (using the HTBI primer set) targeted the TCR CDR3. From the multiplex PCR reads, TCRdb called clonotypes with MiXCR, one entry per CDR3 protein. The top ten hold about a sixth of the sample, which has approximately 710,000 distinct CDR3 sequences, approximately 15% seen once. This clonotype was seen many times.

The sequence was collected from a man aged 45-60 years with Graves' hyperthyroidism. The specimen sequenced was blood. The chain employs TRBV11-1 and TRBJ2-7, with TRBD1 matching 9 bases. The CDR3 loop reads CASSDAGTGLYEQYF. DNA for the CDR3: TGTGCCAGCAGCGACGCCGGGACAGGGCTCTACGAGCAGTACTTC.